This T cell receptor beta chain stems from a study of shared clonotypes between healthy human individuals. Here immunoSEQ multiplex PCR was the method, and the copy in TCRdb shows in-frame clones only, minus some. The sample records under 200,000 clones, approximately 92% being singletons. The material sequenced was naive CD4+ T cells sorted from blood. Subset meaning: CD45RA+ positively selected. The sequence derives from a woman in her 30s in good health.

CDR3 loop: CASSLDPQQPQHF. CDR3 bases: TGTGCCAGCAGCTTGGATCCGCAGCAGCCCCAGCATTTT. The rearrangement joins TRBV5-5 to TRBJ1-5; D gene ambiguous. The CDR3 sequence is 13 residues long. Deletions cut 0 bases from V and 7 bases from J, with 8 bases between. CDR1 and CDR2 (germline): SGHKS, YYEKEE (reference sequence).